These 28 T cell receptor beta chains came from one sample sequenced in a study of blood T cell repertoires in COVID-19. TCRdb's copy holds only in-frame clones and misses some; the assay was immunoSEQ multiplex PCR. The sample records about 110,000 clones, roughly four fifths being singletons. Sequencing was done on a sample of peripheral blood. Receptors originate from a man aged 65 to 85 with acute or convalescent COVID-19.

This clone came up once. Here the CDR3 DNA reads TGTGCCAGCTCAATGGACAGGACGCAGCCCCAGCATTTT. Translated, it gives CASSMDRTQPQHF. This rearrangement joins TRBV18 to TRBJ1-5; 7 positions agree with TRBD1. This CDR3 contains 13 residues. Losses at the gene ends were 5 bases for V and 7 bases for J; bases not matched to a gene: 5. CDR1 is KGHSH, CDR2 LQKENI, per germline.

V is TRBV10-1 and J is TRBJ2-4; tentatively, D is TRBD1 (6 bases). V was shortened by 3 bases and J by 2 bases, with 8 bases between the two germline ends. Germline CDR1 WNHNN, CDR2 SYGVQD (reference sequence). This CDR3 is built from 14 residues. This CDR3 reads CASSDQGTKNIQYF. Written as DNA, the CDR3 is TGCGCCAGCAGTGACCAGGGGACCAAAAACATTCAGTACTTC.

Note on this clone: Germline is not matched at one junction end, which may reflect a read error. The chain has TRBV7-8 and TRBJ1-2; 8 bases are shared with TRBD1. Germline V CDR1 and CDR2: SGHVS, FQNEAQ. The CDR3 loop spans 9 amino acids. In DNA, the CDR3 is TGTGCCTGGGGACAGGACGGGCCCTTC. Encoded protein: CAWGQDGPF.

This sequence joins TRBV3-1 (or the pseudogene TRBV3-2) and TRBJ2-7; 9 bases fit TRBD2. CDR3 length equals 18 residues. Trimming removed 0 bases from V and 2 bases from J; junction bases left unmatched: 11. Germline V gives CDR1 LGHDT, CDR2 YNNKEL (reference sequence). The CDR3 loop is CASSQEGPWGGGAYEQYF. The CDR3 DNA reads TGTGCCAGCAGCCAAGAAGGCCCTTGGGGCGGGGGGGCCTACGAGCAGTACTTC.

J is TRBJ2-7 and V is TRBV27; 10 bases map to TRBD2. The germline CDR1 and CDR2 sequences are MNHEY and SMNVEV (reference sequence). Unmatched junction bases numbered 5, after V lost 4 bases and J lost 5 bases. The CDR3 totals 14 residues. Here the CDR3 DNA reads TGTGCCAGCAGTTCAAGCGGGGGGGCCAACGAGCAGTACTTC. Protein: CASSSSGGANEQYF.

There are a few counts of this clone. This sequence joins TRBV2 and TRBJ1-1; D remains unclear. This CDR3 has 13 amino acids. V was trimmed by 6 bases and J by 0 bases, leaving 8 bases between them. Germline CDR1 is SNHLY and CDR2 is FYNNEI. The CDR3, as DNA: TGTGCCAGCAGCGATACGGTGAACACTGAAGCTTTCTTT. It yields the protein CASSDTVNTEAFF.

The chain links TRBV25-1 to TRBJ1-1; 9 bases match TRBD1. CDR1 MGHDK and CDR2 SYGVNS come from the germline V gene. Trimming removed 3 bases from V and 1 base from J; junction bases left unmatched: 9. The CDR3 runs 17 residues. The CDR3 region is CASSDEQGAQRNTEAFF. The DNA of the CDR3 is TGTGCCAGCAGTGACGAACAGGGGGCGCAGAGGAACACTGAAGCTTTCTTT.

V usage is TRBV28 and J usage is TRBJ1-5; D unclear. CDR3 size: 16 residues. Germline CDR1 and CDR2: MDHEN and SYDVKM. Trimming took off 1 base at V and 3 bases at J, with 13 bases between the two ends. This CDR3 reads CASSLYLGGDNQPQHF. The CDR3 DNA follows: TGTGCCAGCAGTTTATATCTCGGTGGTGACAATCAGCCCCAGCATTTT.

The chain couples TRBV19 to TRBJ2-1; D perhaps matches TRBD2 (7 bases). The CDR3 extends over 13 amino acids. In germline, CDR1 is LNHDA, CDR2 SQIVND (reference sequence). V dropped 6 bases and J dropped 7 bases, with 13 bases sitting between them. The CDR3 reads CASRERGGNEQFF. CDR3 coding DNA: TGTGCCAGTAGGGAGAGGGGGGGGAATGAGCAGTTCTTC.

This chain connects TRBV28 to TRBJ1-1; TRBD1 aligns across 7 bases. Germline V gene lookup returns CDR1 MDHEN and CDR2 SYDVKM. Trimming at V came to 7 bases and at J to 8 bases, leaving 10 bases not matched to a gene. This CDR3 contains 13 residues. CDR3 bases: TGTGCCAGCATTTGGGGAGACAGGGCAGAAGCTTTCTTT. Its protein product is CASIWGDRAEAFF.

The chain employs TRBV2 and TRBJ2-2, with D possibly matching TRBD1 (6 bases). This CDR3 is built from 15 residues. Germline V gives CDR1 SNHLY, CDR2 FYNNEI. Trimming took off 7 bases at V and 4 bases at J, with 16 bases between the two ends. CDR3 in DNA: TGTGCCAGCAAGTTAGGGGGTTCGAGCACCGGGGAGCTGTTTTTT. Encoded protein: CASKLGGSSTGELFF. The full variable domain, rest sourced from reference TRBV2 and TRBJ2-2, is EPEVTQTPSHQVTQMGQEVILRCVPISNHLYFYWYRQILGQKVEFLVSFYNNEISEKSEIFDDQFSVERPDGSNFTLKIRSTKLEDSAMYFCASKLGGSSTGELFFGEGSRLTVL.

To note about this clone: This CDR3 is also generated by other DNA sequences in the sample. The chain employs TRBV29-1 and TRBJ1-5, with 8 bases lining up with TRBD1. Germline trimming cut 5 bases from V and 4 bases from J; bases unmatched to any gene: 4. Germline V CDR1 and CDR2: SQVTM, ANQGSEA. This CDR3 comprises 13 residues. CDR3 in DNA: TGCAGCGTTCGAGGACAGGGAAATCAGCCCCAGCATTTT. It yields the protein CSVRGQGNQPQHF.

This sequence joins TRBV5-1 and TRBJ2-2; 11 positions agree with TRBD2. Germline V lookup: CDR1 SGHRS, CDR2 YFSETQ. V trimming: 3 bases; J trimming: 3 bases; junction bases outside the gene matches: 10. This CDR3 spans 18 amino acids. The CDR3: CASSSKLIAGGYTGELFF. DNA for the CDR3: TGCGCCAGCAGCTCCAAACTCATAGCGGGGGGGTACACCGGGGAGCTGTTTTTT.

The chain uses TRBV6-4 and TRBJ1-3; TRBD1 might be the D (5 bases). Germline V gives CDR1 MRHNA, CDR2 SNTAGT. With 2 bases removed from V and 0 bases from J, the gap between germline ends came to 14 bases. This CDR3 comprises 17 residues. In nucleotides, the CDR3 is TGTGCCAGCAGTGACGCTTCCAGGGAACCCTCTGGAAACACCATATATTTT. Its protein is CASSDASREPSGNTIYF.

This clone was observed a handful of times. The rearrangement links TRBV7-3 to TRBJ1-6; 9 nucleotides line up with TRBD1. CDR3 size: 15 residues. J lost 10 bases, V lost 5 bases, and 9 bases had no gene match. Germline assignment: CDR1 SGHTA and CDR2 FQGTGA. Written as DNA, the CDR3 is TGTGCCAGCAGCCTCGTCCCGGGACAGGGATCACCCCTCCACTTT. Its translation: CASSLVPGQGSPLHF.

Here the CDR3 reads CASSLDSGPSSPLHF. CDR3 coding DNA: TGCGCCAGCAGCTTGGACAGCGGACCGAGTTCACCCCTCCACTTT. V and J are TRBV5-1 and TRBJ1-6; D not resolved. In germline, CDR1 is SGHRS, CDR2 YFSETQ. V gave up 0 bases and J gave up 9 bases, with 13 bases separating them. This CDR3 contains 15 residues. Complete variable domain (other parts from reference TRBV5-1 and TRBJ1-6): KAGVTQTPRYLIKTRGQQVTLSCSPISGHRSVSWYQQTPGQGLQFLFEYFSETQRNKGNFPGRFSGRQFSNSRSEMNVSTLELGDSALYLCASSLDSGPSSPLHFGNGTRLTVT.

This chain connects TRBV5-3 to TRBJ1-3, with 7 bases that match TRBD1. TRBV5-3 is an ORF for which the function is uncertain. This CDR3 comprises 14 residues. The V and J ends lost 4 bases and 2 bases, in that order; junction bases with no gene match: 3. The CDR3: CARSDDRAGNTIYF. The CDR3 DNA sequence: TGTGCCAGAAGCGACGACAGGGCTGGAAACACCATATATTTT.

The chain has TRBV5-1 and TRBJ2-1, with TRBD2 identical over 10 bases. The CDR3 totals 15 residues. CDR1 is SGHRS, CDR2 YFSETQ, per germline. V lost 2 bases, J lost 9 bases, and 8 bases stayed unmatched. CDR3 sequence: CASSLEVAGGAEQFF. The CDR3 bases are TGCGCCAGCAGCTTAGAGGTAGCGGGAGGCGCTGAGCAGTTCTTC.

The CDR3: CASREGQAETNEKLFF. The CDR3 DNA follows: TGTGCCAGCAGGGAGGGGCAGGCTGAAACTAATGAAAAACTGTTTTTT. The rearrangement links TRBV6-6 to TRBJ1-4; maybe TRBD1 (5 bases). CDR3 length: 16 amino acids. Looked up from germline, CDR1 is MNHNY and CDR2 is SVGAGI (reference sequence). V dropped 6 bases and J dropped 1 base, with 15 bases sitting between them.

The chain is built from TRBV10-1 and TRBJ1-6, with D perhaps TRBD1 (5 bases). The CDR3 length is 12 residues. Germline V gene lookup returns CDR1 WNHNN and CDR2 SYGVQD (reference sequence). V was cut by 5 bases and J by 7 bases, with 6 bases left in between. CDR3 DNA: TGCGCCAGCAGTCCAGGGAATTCACCCCTCCACTTT. It specifies CASSPGNSPLHF.

The genes are TRBV9 and TRBJ2-7; D might be TRBD1 (6 bases). The CDR3 has 15 amino acids. Germline CDR1 and CDR2: SGDLS and YYNGEE. V was pared by 4 bases and J by 3 bases, with 17 bases between. The CDR3 here is CASSRSGTLYYEQYF. In DNA form, the CDR3 reads TGTGCCAGCAGCCGCTCCGGGACACTTTACTACGAGCAGTACTTC.

This clone was seen only a few times. The chain recombines TRBV3-1 (or the pseudogene TRBV3-2) with TRBJ1-5; D call uncertain. Germline CDR1 reads LGHDT; CDR2 reads YNNKEL (reference sequence). Trimming removed 0 bases from V and 4 bases from J, with 4 bases in between. The length of the CDR3 is 13 residues. CDR3 in DNA: TGTGCCAGCAGCCAAGATATGAATCAGCCCCAGCATTTT. As protein: CASSQDMNQPQHF.

The rearrangement links TRBV2 to TRBJ2-7; maybe TRBD2 (6 bases). This CDR3 comprises 13 residues. CDR1 and CDR2 (germline): SNHLY, FYNNEI. The V end lost 10 bases, the J end lost 5 bases, and 18 bases lay between the germline ends. The CDR3 loop reads CANARREGDEQYF. Here the CDR3 DNA reads TGTGCCAACGCAAGGAGGGAAGGGGACGAGCAGTACTTC.

The rearrangement uses TRBV15 and TRBJ2-7; 11 positions match TRBD1. Germline V gene lookup returns CDR1 LNHNV and CDR2 YYDKDF (reference sequence). CDR3 length: 15 amino acids. J gave up 2 bases and V 5 bases, and 5 bases lay outside the gene matches. CDR3 amino acids: CATSGRDRGTYEQYF. CDR3 coding DNA: TGTGCCACCAGCGGTCGGGACAGGGGGACCTACGAGCAGTACTTC.

This clone has a handful of counts. The chain joins TRBV30 to TRBJ2-3; D possibly corresponds to TRBD2 (5 bases). Germline V gene sequence: CDR1 GTSNPN, CDR2 SVGIG (reference sequence). The CDR3 runs 16 residues. V shed 0 bases and J shed 3 bases, with 16 bases lying between them. The CDR3 is CAWSVPRGSRTDTQYF. The DNA for the CDR3 is TGTGCCTGGAGTGTACCTCGGGGTTCGCGGACAGATACGCAGTATTTT. The full variable domain, in which reference TRBV30 and TRBJ2-3 provide the parts outside the CDR3, is SQTIHQWPATLVQPVGSPLSLECTVEGTSNPNLYWYRQAAGRGLQLLFYSVGIGQISSEVPQNLSASRPQDRQFILSSKKLLLSDSGFYLCAWSVPRGSRTDTQYFGPGTRLTVL.

The chain uses TRBV5-1 and TRBJ2-2; 7 bases agree with TRBD1. Germline V gives CDR1 SGHRS, CDR2 YFSETQ. With V trimmed by 3 bases and J by 4 bases, 9 bases remained unmatched. This CDR3 has 16 amino acids. Written as DNA, the CDR3 is TGCGCCAGCAGCTGGGGACAGTCAGCGGCCACCGGGGAGCTGTTTTTT. It encodes CASSWGQSAATGELFF.

The chain is built from TRBV6-1 and TRBJ2-6; D is possibly TRBD1 (6 bases). Germline lookup yields CDR1 MNHNS and CDR2 SASEGT. The CDR3 is 16 amino acids. With 3 bases removed from V and 1 base from J, the gap between germline ends came to 10 bases. Here the CDR3 DNA reads TGTGCCAGCAGTGATATCCAGGGGTCTGGGGCCAACGTCCTGACTTTC. Translated, it gives CASSDIQGSGANVLTF.

The J gene is TRBJ2-1, the V gene TRBV5-1; TRBD1 is a possible D gene (6 bases). Germline loops: CDR1 SGHRS, CDR2 YFSETQ. Trimming cost V 0 bases and J 8 bases, with 15 bases left between them. The CDR3 has 15 residues. DNA for the CDR3: TGCGCCAGCAGCTTGGATACAGGGAGTTGGGATGAGCAGTTCTTC. It is translated as CASSLDTGSWDEQFF.